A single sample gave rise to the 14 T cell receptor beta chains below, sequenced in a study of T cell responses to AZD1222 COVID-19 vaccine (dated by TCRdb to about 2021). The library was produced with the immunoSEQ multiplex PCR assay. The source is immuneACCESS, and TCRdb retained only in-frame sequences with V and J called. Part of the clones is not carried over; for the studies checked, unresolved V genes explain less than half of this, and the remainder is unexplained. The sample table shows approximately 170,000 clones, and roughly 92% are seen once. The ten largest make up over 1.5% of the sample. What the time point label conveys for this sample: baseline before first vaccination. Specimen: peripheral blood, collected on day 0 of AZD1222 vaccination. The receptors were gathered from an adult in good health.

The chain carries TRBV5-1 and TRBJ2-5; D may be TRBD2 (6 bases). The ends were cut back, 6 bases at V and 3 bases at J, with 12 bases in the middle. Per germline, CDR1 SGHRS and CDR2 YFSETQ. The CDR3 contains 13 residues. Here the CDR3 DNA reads TGCGCCAGCACGCAGGGCGGGGAAGAGACCCAGTACTTC. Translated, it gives CASTQGGEETQYF.

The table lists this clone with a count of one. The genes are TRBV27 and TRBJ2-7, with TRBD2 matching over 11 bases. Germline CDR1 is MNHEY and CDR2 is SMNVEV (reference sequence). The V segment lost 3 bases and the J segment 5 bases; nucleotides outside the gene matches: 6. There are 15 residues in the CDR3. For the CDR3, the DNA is TGTGCCAGCAGTTTGGTAGCGGGAGGGCCGGACGAGCAGTACTTC. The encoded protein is CASSLVAGGPDEQYF.

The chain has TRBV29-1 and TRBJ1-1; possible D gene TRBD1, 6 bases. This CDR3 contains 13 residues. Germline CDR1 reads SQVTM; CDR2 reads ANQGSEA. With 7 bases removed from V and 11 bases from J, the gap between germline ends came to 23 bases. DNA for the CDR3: TGCAGCGCTCGATTGACAGGCCGGGAAGGGGCTTTCTTT. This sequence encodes CSARLTGREGAFF.

CDR3 region: CASSQDPLGGDGNEQFF. The CDR3 coding sequence is TGCGCCAGCAGCCAAGATCCTCTAGGGGGAGATGGCAATGAGCAGTTCTTC. This sequence joins TRBV4-1 and TRBJ2-1, with D perhaps TRBD1 (6 bases). CDR3 length: 17 residues. V lost 0 bases and J lost 6, with 18 bases in between. CDR1 and CDR2 from the germline V gene are MGHRA and YSYEKL.

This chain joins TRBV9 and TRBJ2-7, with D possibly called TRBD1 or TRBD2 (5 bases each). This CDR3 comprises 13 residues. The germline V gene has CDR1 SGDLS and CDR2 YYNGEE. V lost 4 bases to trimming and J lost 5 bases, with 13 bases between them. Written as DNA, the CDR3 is TGTGCCAGCAGCCTCCGGGGCAGGGACGAGCAGTACTTC. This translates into CASSLRGRDEQYF.

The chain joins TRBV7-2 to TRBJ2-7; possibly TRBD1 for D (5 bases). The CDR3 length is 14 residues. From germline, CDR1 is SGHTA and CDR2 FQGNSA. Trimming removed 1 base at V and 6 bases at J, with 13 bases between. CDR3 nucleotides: TGTGCCAGCAGCTTAGTCGGCAGGGTTCTCGAGCAGTACTTC. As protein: CASSLVGRVLEQYF.

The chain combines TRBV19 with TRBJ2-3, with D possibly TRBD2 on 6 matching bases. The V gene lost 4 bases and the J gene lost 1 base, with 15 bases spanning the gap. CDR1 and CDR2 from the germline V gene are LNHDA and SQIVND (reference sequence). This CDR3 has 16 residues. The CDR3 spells CASSTRLVWGTDTQYF. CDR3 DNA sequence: TGTGCCAGTAGTACCCGACTAGTTTGGGGCACAGATACGCAGTATTTT.

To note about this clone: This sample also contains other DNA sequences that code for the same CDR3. The CDR3 sequence: CASSVEGSGNTIYF. The CDR3 nucleotides read TGTGCCAGCAGCGTAGAAGGGTCTGGAAACACCATATATTTT. This chain uses TRBV9 with TRBJ1-3; D unclear. There are 14 residues in the CDR3. Trimming took off 0 bases at V and 1 base at J, with 5 bases between the two ends. CDR1 and CDR2 from the germline V gene are SGDLS and YYNGEE.

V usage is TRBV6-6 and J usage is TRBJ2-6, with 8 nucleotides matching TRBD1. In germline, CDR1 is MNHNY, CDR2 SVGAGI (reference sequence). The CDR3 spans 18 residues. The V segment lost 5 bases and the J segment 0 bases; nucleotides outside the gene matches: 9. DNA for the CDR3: TGTGCCAGCAGTCCGACAGGGGCTATCCGCTCTGGGGCCAACGTCCTGACTTTC. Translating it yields CASSPTGAIRSGANVLTF.

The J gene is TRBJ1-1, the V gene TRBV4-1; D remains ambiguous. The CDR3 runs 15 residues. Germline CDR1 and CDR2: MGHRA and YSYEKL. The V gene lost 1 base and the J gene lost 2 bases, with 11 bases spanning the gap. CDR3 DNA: TGCGCCAGCAGCCAAGCATCAACGGTTAACACTGAAGCTTTCTTT. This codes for CASSQASTVNTEAFF.

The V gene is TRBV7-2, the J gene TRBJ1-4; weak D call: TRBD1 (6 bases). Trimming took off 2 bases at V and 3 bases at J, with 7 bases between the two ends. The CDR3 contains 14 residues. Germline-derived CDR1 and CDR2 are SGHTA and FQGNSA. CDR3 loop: CASSLTGPNEKLFF. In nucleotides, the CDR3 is TGTGCCAGCAGCTTAACAGGGCCTAATGAAAAACTGTTTTTT.

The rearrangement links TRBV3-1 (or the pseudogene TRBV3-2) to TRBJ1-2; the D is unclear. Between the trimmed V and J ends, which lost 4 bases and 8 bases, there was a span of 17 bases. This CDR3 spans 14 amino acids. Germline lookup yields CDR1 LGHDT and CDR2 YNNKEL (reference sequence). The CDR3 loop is CASSPGPPLGGYTF. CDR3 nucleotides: TGTGCCAGCAGCCCCGGCCCCCCCCTCGGCGGCTACACCTTC.

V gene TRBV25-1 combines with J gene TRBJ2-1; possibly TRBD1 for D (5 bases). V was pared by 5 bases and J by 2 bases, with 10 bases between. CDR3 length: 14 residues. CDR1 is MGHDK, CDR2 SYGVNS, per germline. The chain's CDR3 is CASSPQGPYNEQFF. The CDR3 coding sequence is TGTGCCAGCAGTCCCCAGGGCCCCTACAATGAGCAGTTCTTC.

CDR3 sequence (DNA): TGTGCCACCCGGGACAGAAACACTGAAGCTTTCTTT. Translating it yields CATRDRNTEAFF. The genes are TRBV6-5 and TRBJ1-1, with 7 nucleotides matching TRBD1. Germline values: CDR1 MNHEY, CDR2 SVGAGI. The length of the CDR3 is 12 residues. The J segment lost 2 bases and the V segment lost 10 bases, leaving 4 bases of the junction unmatched.